The 27 T cell receptor beta chains in this list originate from one sample, sequenced in a study of blood T cell repertoires in COVID-19. The assay was immunoSEQ multiplex PCR, and TCRdb's table has in-frame clones only and misses some. The table records some 60,000 clones, about nine tenths of them present only once. The sample taken for sequencing was peripheral blood. These receptors were taken from a man between 60 and 75 years old with acute or convalescent COVID-19.

V and J are TRBV18 and TRBJ1-3; 8 positions match TRBD1. The CDR3 runs to 15 residues. With V trimmed by 3 bases and J by 4 bases, 5 bases remained unmatched. Germline CDR1 KGHSH, CDR2 LQKENI. In nucleotides, the CDR3 is TGTGCCAGCTCACCGGGACAGGTTGGAGGAAACACCATATATTTT. This gives the protein CASSPGQVGGNTIYF.

The rearrangement uses TRBV19 and TRBJ2-1; D perhaps matches TRBD2 (6 bases). The V end was cut by 3 bases, the J end by 7 bases, with 13 bases between. Germline V gene sequence: CDR1 LNHDA, CDR2 SQIVND (reference sequence). This CDR3 spans 14 amino acids. This chain's CDR3 is CASSISAGRNEQFF. CDR3 in DNA: TGTGCCAGTAGTATCAGTGCGGGACGGAATGAGCAGTTCTTC.

This chain links TRBV27 with TRBJ2-1, with 11 bases aligning to TRBD2. CDR1 is MNHEY, CDR2 SMNVEV, per germline (reference sequence). Germline trimming cut 8 bases from V and 8 bases from J; bases unmatched to any gene: 5. The length of the CDR3 is 13 residues. CDR3 loop: CASSGLAVYEQFF. CDR3 bases: TGTGCCAGCTCGGGACTAGCGGTGTATGAGCAGTTCTTC.

This rearrangement joins TRBV12-5 to TRBJ1-2; 8 bases fit TRBD1. The CDR3 covers 18 residues. Per the germline V gene, CDR1 is LGHNT and CDR2 is FRNRAP. V lost 1 base to trimming and J lost 5 bases; unmatched junction nucleotides: 15. CDR3 amino acids: CASGLDTTSGGLIYGYTF. Here the CDR3 DNA reads TGTGCTAGTGGTTTGGACACAACCTCAGGGGGCCTCATATATGGCTACACCTTC. Drawing the rest from reference TRBV12-5 and TRBJ1-2, the complete variable domain is DARVTQTPRHKVTEMGQEVTMRCQPILGHNTVFWYRQTMMQGLELLAYFRNRAPLDDSGMPKDRFSAEMPDATLATLKIQPSEPRDSAVYFCASGLDTTSGGLIYGYTFGSGTRLTVV.

This rearrangement joins TRBV7-2 to TRBJ2-1, with 8 positions matching TRBD2. V shed 5 bases, J shed 3 bases, and the junction held 6 bases outside the gene matches. The length of the CDR3 is 15 residues. Germline CDR1 and CDR2: SGHTA and FQGNSA. CDR3 amino acids: CASSGSGGRYNEQFF. CDR3 nucleotides: TGTGCCAGCAGCGGAAGCGGGGGACGCTACAATGAGCAGTTCTTC.

The V gene is TRBV5-6, the J gene TRBJ2-5, with 9 bases that match TRBD1. V lost 0 bases to trimming and J lost 2 bases; unmatched junction nucleotides: 5. The CDR3 consists of 16 residues. CDR1 and CDR2 (germline): SGHDT, YYEEEE. The DNA of the CDR3 is TGTGCCAGCAGCTTGGCGGGACAGGGCCCTCAAGAGACCCAGTACTTC. Encoded protein: CASSLAGQGPQETQYF.

The V call is TRBV28, the J call TRBJ2-2; the D gene is possibly TRBD2 (6 bases). Germline V gene data show CDR1 as MDHEN and CDR2 as SYDVKM. The V end was cut by 3 bases, the J end by 5 bases, with 10 bases between. The CDR3 loop spans 14 amino acids. The CDR3 DNA reads as TGTGCCAGCAGTTTGGGACTGCTAACCGGGGAGCTGTTTTTT. Encoded protein: CASSLGLLTGELFF.

The chain uses TRBV27 and TRBJ1-6; 10 nucleotides line up with TRBD1. The CDR3 spans 14 residues. Germline CDR1 and CDR2: MNHEY and SMNVEV (reference sequence). V gave up 6 bases and J gave up 7 bases; unmatched junction bases: 3. CDR3 residues: CASRADRGNSPLHF. The DNA of the CDR3 is TGTGCCAGCAGGGCGGACAGGGGGAATTCACCCCTCCACTTT.

The V call is TRBV11-2, the J call TRBJ2-1; the D is unclear. Germline CDR1 and CDR2: SGHAT and FQNNGV. This CDR3 is built from 15 residues. Trimming shortened V by 2 bases and J by 2 bases, and 10 bases separated the two germline ends. The CDR3 spells CASSLLAETYNEQFF. The CDR3 DNA reads TGTGCCAGCAGCTTATTGGCGGAGACCTACAATGAGCAGTTCTTC.

The V call is TRBV11-2, the J call TRBJ1-3, with D uncertain. Germline loops: CDR1 SGHAT, CDR2 FQNNGV. The CDR3 consists of 15 residues. V dropped 3 bases and J dropped 4 bases, with 13 bases sitting between them. The CDR3 reads CASSFFGGEGNTIYF. Here the CDR3 DNA reads TGTGCCAGCAGCTTCTTCGGCGGGGAAGGAAACACCATATATTTT.

V usage is TRBV7-9 and J usage is TRBJ2-7; D ambiguous. V lost 5 bases to trimming and J lost 4 bases, with 6 bases between them. The CDR3 loop spans 11 amino acids. Germline V lookup: CDR1 SEHNR, CDR2 FQNEAQ (reference sequence). The CDR3 spells CASSPDYEQYF. For the CDR3, the DNA is TGTGCCAGCAGCCCAGATTACGAGCAGTACTTC.

The genes are TRBV19 and TRBJ2-3; tentatively, D is TRBD2 (6 bases). The CDR3 contains 13 residues. V lost 5 bases and J 2 bases, leaving 8 bases between the germline ends. Germline CDR1 LNHDA, CDR2 SQIVND (reference sequence). The CDR3 coding sequence is TGTGCCAGTAGTCGGGGGTTCACAGATACGCAGTATTTT. Translated: CASSRGFTDTQYF.

V usage is TRBV4-3 and J usage is TRBJ1-6; 7 bases fit TRBD1. Germline CDR1 and CDR2: LGHNA and YSLEER. V was clipped by 0 bases and J by 11 bases; unmatched bases: 4. The CDR3 runs 14 residues. For the CDR3, the DNA is TGCGCCAGCAGCCAAGATAATACAGGGGCACCCCTCCACTTT. Translated, it gives CASSQDNTGAPLHF.

The CDR3, as DNA: TGTGCCAGCAGCCCCCAGGGGGCTGATACGCAGTATTTT. As protein: CASSPQGADTQYF. This chain links TRBV3-1 (or the pseudogene TRBV3-2) with TRBJ2-3, with TRBD1 matching 8 bases. Germline lookup yields CDR1 LGHDT and CDR2 YNNKEL (reference sequence). CDR3 length equals 13 residues. Unmatched junction bases numbered 3, after V lost 4 bases and J lost 6 bases.

V gene TRBV29-1 combines with J gene TRBJ1-1, with D perhaps TRBD1 (6 bases). The CDR3 is 13 amino acids. Germline CDR1 and CDR2: SQVTM and ANQGSEA. Trimming shortened V by 3 bases and J by 1 base, and 9 bases separated the two germline ends. The CDR3 DNA follows: TGCAGCGTTGAGGCCAGGGGGAACACTGAAGCTTTCTTT. Amino acids: CSVEARGNTEAFF.

J is TRBJ2-3 and V is TRBV2; a weak D match, TRBD2 (6 bases). The germline V gene has CDR1 SNHLY and CDR2 FYNNEI. V shed 3 bases and J shed 14 bases, with 15 bases lying between them. The CDR3 has 12 residues. CDR3 protein: CASSELGGVWYF. CDR3 coding DNA: TGTGCCAGCAGTGAGTTGGGAGGTGTATGGTATTTT.

The V and J genes are TRBV5-4 and TRBJ2-3, with TRBD1 as a possible D gene (6 bases). The CDR3 totals 16 residues. The germline gives CDR1 SGHNT, CDR2 YYREEE (reference sequence). Between the trimmed V and J ends, which lost 0 bases and 0 bases, there was a span of 11 bases. CDR3 sequence (DNA): TGTGCCAGCAGCTTGGACAGGGCTTCTAGCACAGATACGCAGTATTTT. Translation: CASSLDRASSTDTQYF.

V usage is TRBV5-1 and J usage is TRBJ2-2; D perhaps matches TRBD2 (6 bases). Trimming cost V 4 bases and J 7 bases, with 14 bases left between them. Looked up from germline, CDR1 is SGHRS and CDR2 is YFSETQ. This CDR3 has 14 amino acids. CDR3 residues: CASSTGEDNGELFF. In DNA form, the CDR3 reads TGCGCCAGCAGCACGGGAGAGGATAACGGGGAGCTGTTTTTT.

The chain joins TRBV7-3 to TRBJ2-2; D possibly corresponds to TRBD1 (5 bases). Trimming stripped 2 bases from V and 7 bases from J, with 11 bases between. The CDR3 has 14 amino acids. Germline lookup yields CDR1 SGHTA and CDR2 FQGTGA. DNA of the CDR3: TGTGCCAGCAGCTTAGATCAGGGTGACGGGGAGCTGTTTTTT. Translating gives CASSLDQGDGELFF.

This chain uses TRBV7-2 with TRBJ2-7; 9 bases map to TRBD2. The CDR3 has 14 amino acids. J gave up 5 bases and V 5 bases, and 7 bases lay outside the gene matches. Germline-derived CDR1 and CDR2 are SGHTA and FQGNSA. CDR3 in amino acids: CASSGTSGFDEQYF. The CDR3 nucleotides are TGTGCCAGCAGCGGAACTAGCGGGTTCGACGAGCAGTACTTC.

The chain joins TRBV24-1 to TRBJ2-3; 7 nucleotides agree with TRBD2. The CDR3 totals 14 residues. V dropped 5 bases and J dropped 3; count of bases not matched to a gene: 4. The germline gives CDR1 KGHDR, CDR2 SFDVKD. Written as DNA, the CDR3 is TGTGCCACCAGTGCCAAGGGAGGGACAGATACGCAGTATTTT. Translated, it gives CATSAKGGTDTQYF.

The chain combines TRBV6-2 or TRBV6-3 with TRBJ1-5; the D gene is possibly TRBD1 (5 bases). V shed 8 bases and J shed 2 bases, with 13 bases lying between them. Germline V gives CDR1 MNHEY, CDR2 SVGEGT. The length of the CDR3 is 14 residues. For the CDR3, the DNA is TGTGCCAGCTGCCCCCAGGGTGGCAATCAGCCCCAGCATTTT. Protein product: CASCPQGGNQPQHF.

The chain recombines TRBV3-1 (or the pseudogene TRBV3-2) with TRBJ2-1; 12 positions match TRBD2. V lost 4 bases to trimming and J lost 7 bases; unmatched junction nucleotides: 5. The CDR3 spans 15 residues. Germline CDR1 reads LGHDT; CDR2 reads YNNKEL (reference sequence). The CDR3 DNA sequence: TGTGCCAGCAGCCGACTAGCGGGAGAGATGAATGAGCAGTTCTTC. Its translation: CASSRLAGEMNEQFF.

CDR3 nucleotides: TGCGCCAGCAGCCAGGATCGGACAGTGTATAGCAATCAGCCCCAGCATTTT. It codes for CASSQDRTVYSNQPQHF. The chain joins TRBV4-3 to TRBJ1-5; D possibly corresponds to TRBD1 (6 bases). The CDR3 runs 17 residues. V was clipped by 3 bases and J by 0 bases, with 15 bases between them. The V gene's germline CDR1 is LGHNA and CDR2 YSLEER.

The chain couples TRBV28 to TRBJ1-3, with 9 nucleotides matching TRBD1. Germline V CDR1 and CDR2: MDHEN, SYDVKM. The junction had 7 bases not matched to a gene; V was cut back by 5 bases and J by 8 bases. CDR3 size: 14 residues. DNA of the CDR3: TGTGCCAGCAGTCCCCGGACAGGGGAAGACACCATATATTTT. Residues: CASSPRTGEDTIYF.

The rearrangement links TRBV6-6 to TRBJ2-7; D is perhaps TRBD2 (6 bases). The CDR3 consists of 14 residues. Germline lookup yields CDR1 MNHNY and CDR2 SVGAGI (reference sequence). The germline V and J ends were trimmed by 0 bases and 2 bases, with 8 bases remaining between them. DNA of the CDR3: TGTGCCAGCAGTTACTCTACGGGGGCCTACGAGCAGTACTTC. This encodes CASSYSTGAYEQYF.

This chain links TRBV19 with TRBJ1-1, with D possibly being TRBD1 (5 bases). Germline CDR1 reads LNHDA; CDR2 reads SQIVND (reference sequence). V lost 4 bases and J 1 base, leaving 13 bases between the germline ends. This CDR3 region has 15 residues. CDR3: CASSTRPTANTEAFF. The CDR3 nucleotides are TGTGCCAGTAGTACCCGCCCGACAGCGAACACTGAAGCTTTCTTT. The entire variable domain, with the rest obtained from reference TRBV19 and TRBJ1-1, is as follows: DGGITQSPKYLFRKEGQNVTLSCEQNLNHDAMYWYRQDPGQGLRLIYYSQIVNDFQKGDIAEGYSVSREKKESFPLTVTSAQKNPTAFYLCASSTRPTANTEAFFGQGTRLTVV.